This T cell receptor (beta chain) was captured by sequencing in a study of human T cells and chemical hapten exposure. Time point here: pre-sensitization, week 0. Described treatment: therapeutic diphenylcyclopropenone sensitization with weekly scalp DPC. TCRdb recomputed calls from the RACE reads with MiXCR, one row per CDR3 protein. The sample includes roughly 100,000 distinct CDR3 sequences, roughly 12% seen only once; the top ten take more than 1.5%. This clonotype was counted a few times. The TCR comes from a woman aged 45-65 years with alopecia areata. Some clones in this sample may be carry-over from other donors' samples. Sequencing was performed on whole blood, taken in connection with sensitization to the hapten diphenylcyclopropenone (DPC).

CDR3 amino acids: CASSLRTRGGDTQYF. DNA of the CDR3: TGTGCCAGCAGCCTACGGACTCGTGGGGGAGATACGCAGTATTTT. The rearrangement uses TRBV11-2 and TRBJ2-3; D may correspond to TRBD1 or TRBD2 (5 bases each). Looked up from germline, CDR1 is SGHAT and CDR2 is FQNNGV. The CDR3 runs 15 residues. Between the trimmed V and J ends, which lost 5 bases and 5 bases, there was a span of 17 bases.